One and the same sample provided the 15 T cell receptor beta chains below, sequenced in a study of beta chain features in type 1 diabetes. The whole isolated RNA underwent reverse transcription, so sequencing captured expressed TCRB transcripts. Profiled with immunoSEQ multiplex PCR; TCRdb holds only in-frame clones, not every one. The data contain approximately 170,000 clones, 63% of them singletons. Study-wide results and caveats: Type 1 diabetes patients had moderately but significantly shorter TCRB CDR3s in all four CD4+ subsets.

These receptors are not linked to any known antigen. The specimen sequenced was naive CD4+ T cells from blood. The receptor source for this set is a man aged 25-45 years with type 1 diabetes.

This clone was picked up a small number of times. The chain employs TRBV25-1 and TRBJ2-5; D is unclear. CDR1 MGHDK and CDR2 SYGVNS come from the germline V gene. The CDR3 length is 16 residues. V lost 4 bases and J 4 bases, leaving 19 bases between the germline ends. DNA of the CDR3: TGTGCCAGCAGTGTCAGCAAAGCCTGGGCTGGAGAGACCCAGTACTTC. Encoded protein: CASSVSKAWAGETQYF.

V usage is TRBV7-9 and J usage is TRBJ2-7, with a possible D match to TRBD2 (5 bases). The CDR3 extends over 14 amino acids. Trimming pared 1 base from V and 7 bases from J, leaving 14 bases between. Germline V lookup: CDR1 SEHNR, CDR2 FQNEAQ (reference sequence). The CDR3 DNA sequence: TGTGCCAGCAGCTTAGTGGAAGGACTGGGGGAGCAGTACTTC. Translation: CASSLVEGLGEQYF. The full variable domain, rest sourced from reference TRBV7-9 and TRBJ2-7, is DTGVSQNPRHKITKRGQNVTFRCDPISEHNRLYWYRQTLGQGPEFLTYFQNEAQLEKSRLLSDRFSAERPKGSFSTLEIQRTEQGDSAMYLCASSLVEGLGEQYFGPGTRLTVT.

This chain connects TRBV29-1 to TRBJ2-1; 7 nucleotides line up with TRBD1. The CDR3 loop spans 12 amino acids. Germline V gene sequence: CDR1 SQVTM, CDR2 ANQGSEA. Trimming removed 4 bases from V and 8 bases from J; junction bases left unmatched: 5. The CDR3 DNA is TGCAGCGTTGGACATACAGGGGATGAGCAGTTCTTC. This gives the protein CSVGHTGDEQFF.

The chain employs TRBV30 and TRBJ2-5; TRBD2 is a possible D gene (5 bases). The CDR3 runs 13 residues. Germline-derived CDR1 and CDR2 are GTSNPN and SVGIG (reference sequence). The ends were cut back, 4 bases at V and 4 bases at J, with 13 bases in the middle. The CDR3 region is CAWNRGPAETQYF. The CDR3 region has the DNA TGTGCCTGGAATCGGGGTCCCGCAGAGACCCAGTACTTC.

The CDR3 is CASSFPGTVQETQYF. DNA of the CDR3: TGTGCCAGTAGTTTCCCGGGAACAGTACAAGAGACCCAGTACTTC. The chain joins TRBV19 to TRBJ2-5; D possibly corresponds to TRBD2 (5 bases). This CDR3 is 15 amino acids long. Germline-derived CDR1 and CDR2 are LNHDA and SQIVND (reference sequence). The V end was cut by 5 bases, the J end by 2 bases, with 15 bases between.

The chain links TRBV30 to TRBJ2-3, with 10 bases aligning to TRBD2. Germline loops: CDR1 GTSNPN, CDR2 SVGIG (reference sequence). The V and J ends lost 0 bases and 4 bases, in that order; junction bases with no gene match: 4. This CDR3 region has 15 residues. As DNA, the CDR3 is TGTGCCTGGAGTGTACTAGCGGGGTTCCCAGATACGCAGTATTTT. Amino acids: CAWSVLAGFPDTQYF.

The table lists this clone with a count of one. The chain links TRBV11-2 to TRBJ2-7; 8 nucleotides match TRBD2. CDR1 and CDR2 (germline): SGHAT, FQNNGV. V lost 1 base to trimming and J lost 4 bases; unmatched junction nucleotides: 3. The CDR3 covers 14 residues. The CDR3 spells CASSLAGGEYEQYF. The CDR3 DNA follows: TGTGCCAGCAGCTTAGCCGGGGGGGAGTACGAGCAGTACTTC.

Concerning this clone: At one end, the junction sequence differs from germline, possibly due to a read error. The CDR3 here is CASSPPATASSLKRF. In DNA form, the CDR3 reads TGTGCCAGCTCACCACCAGCGACCGCTAGTAGTCTTAAGAGGTTT. The genes are TRBV18 and TRBJ1-1; no clear D gene. Germline V CDR1 and CDR2: KGHSH, LQKENI. CDR3 length: 15 amino acids.

V usage is TRBV9 and J usage is TRBJ1-3, with 7 bases identical to TRBD1. Trimming at V came to 4 bases and at J to 0 bases, leaving 1 base not matched to a gene. Germline V lookup: CDR1 SGDLS, CDR2 YYNGEE. CDR3 size: 14 residues. The CDR3 reads CASSQGGSGNTIYF. CDR3 nucleotide sequence: TGTGCCAGCAGCCAGGGGGGCTCTGGAAACACCATATATTTT.

This clone occurred once. The rearrangement joins TRBV7-2 to TRBJ2-4; 7 bases align to TRBD2. This CDR3 region has 15 residues. V lost 3 bases, J lost 0 bases, and 2 bases stayed unmatched. Germline V CDR1 and CDR2: SGHTA, FQGNSA. DNA for the CDR3: TGTGCCAGCAGCTTCCTAGCGGAAGCCAAAAACATTCAGTACTTC. As protein: CASSFLAEAKNIQYF.

This clone was observed a single time. The DNA of the CDR3 is TGCGCCAGCAGCTTGGGTCAGGGCAACAATGAGCAGTTCTTC. Protein sequence: CASSLGQGNNEQFF. The chain combines TRBV5-1 with TRBJ2-1; a weak D match, TRBD1 (5 bases). V was pared by 0 bases and J by 5 bases, with 9 bases between. CDR1 and CDR2 from the germline V gene are SGHRS and YFSETQ. The CDR3 length is 14 residues.

V gene TRBV30 combines with J gene TRBJ2-2; the match to TRBD1 covers 12 bases. This CDR3 has 15 amino acids. Looked up from germline, CDR1 is GTSNPN and CDR2 is SVGIG (reference sequence). J lost 6 bases, V lost 8 bases, and 10 bases had no gene match. The CDR3 bases are TGTGCCCTTATTCCGGGACAGGGGGCTGCCGGGGAGCTGTTTTTT. It specifies CALIPGQGAAGELFF. Full variable domain (rest looked up from reference TRBV30 and TRBJ2-2): SQTIHQWPATLVQPVGSPLSLECTVEGTSNPNLYWYRQAAGRGLQLLFYSVGIGQISSEVPQNLSASRPQDRQFILSSKKLLLSDSGFYLCALIPGQGAAGELFFGEGSRLTVL.

There are a few counts of this clone. The CDR3 loop is CSVVFGTGGSQPQHF. The CDR3 nucleotides are TGCAGCGTTGTGTTCGGGACAGGGGGCAGTCAGCCCCAGCATTTT. The chain links TRBV29-1 to TRBJ1-5; TRBD1 matches at 12 bases. This CDR3 comprises 15 residues. CDR1 is SQVTM, CDR2 ANQGSEA, per germline. V shed 4 bases, J shed 6 bases, and the junction held 7 bases outside the gene matches.

This sequence joins TRBV7-2 and TRBJ2-7; D ambiguous. V was trimmed by 4 bases and J by 2 bases, leaving 6 bases between them. The CDR3 consists of 12 residues. The V gene's germline CDR1 is SGHTA and CDR2 FQGNSA. The CDR3 sequence is CASSSPTYEQYF. CDR3 sequence (DNA): TGTGCCAGCAGCTCCCCAACCTACGAGCAGTACTTC.

This chain connects TRBV28 to TRBJ1-1; tentative D call: TRBD1 (5 bases). V was trimmed by 10 bases and J by 1 base, leaving 10 bases between them. This CDR3 is built from 12 residues. CDR1 MDHEN and CDR2 SYDVKM come from the germline V gene. In DNA, the CDR3 is TGTGCCACATCAGGGACGAACACTGAAGCTTTCTTT. Translating it yields CATSGTNTEAFF.